Described below is a single TCR beta chain sequence and its context. As yet, its antigen is unknown. Germline is not matched at one junction end, which may reflect a read error. This CDR3 comprises 11 residues. The germline CDR1 and CDR2 sequences are MNHNS and SASEGT. The sample comes from a study of shared clonotypes between healthy human individuals. Recent vaccinations or acute infections were absent in the healthy HIV-negative adult donors. Repertoires were generated with immunoSEQ multiplex PCR, while TCRdb's copy carries only in-frame clones and drops some. The sample carries fewer than 1.6 million clones, 98% to 99% recorded once. General study points: Non-shared clonotypes had lower generation probabilities than clonotypes shared by all four sorted-subset donors.

The chain joins TRBV6-1 to TRBJ2-7; D is unresolved. The sequenced material came from naive CD4+ T cells sorted from blood. Subset described: CD45RA+ positively selected. The TCR sequence derives from a man aged 25-40 years in good health. The chain's CDR3 is CASSEVALRDF. CDR3 bases: TGTGCCAGCAGTGAAGTGGCCCTCCGGGACTTC.